Only a few counts were recorded for the clone carrying this T cell receptor (beta chain). Per the study methods: Estimated nucleated cell counts came from reference gene primer amplification. Assay used: immunoSEQ multiplex PCR; TCRdb lists only in-frame clones, some missing. V and J calls plus clone size are reproduced from that table; the DNA served to infer D and trimming. The sample shows around 100,000 clones, about 78% of them seen only once. Germline V gives CDR1 LNHDA, CDR2 SQIVND (reference sequence). The CDR3 contains 16 residues. Trimming pared 5 bases from V and 1 base from J, leaving 14 bases between. This entry comes from a study of blood T cell repertoires in COVID-19. The wider study: Sites in the United States, Italy and Spain provided acute and convalescent COVID-19 samples. T cells, B-cell-depleted T cells, or PBMCs supplied cDNA or gDNA.

Sequencing was carried out using peripheral blood. This rearrangement joins TRBV19 to TRBJ2-2; perhaps TRBD1 as D (5 bases). The origin of this receptor is a man aged 55 to 70 with active or convalescent COVID-19. CDR3 region: CASSVQGGGNTGELFF. CDR3 coding DNA: TGTGCCAGTAGTGTCCAGGGTGGCGGGAACACCGGGGAGCTGTTTTTT.